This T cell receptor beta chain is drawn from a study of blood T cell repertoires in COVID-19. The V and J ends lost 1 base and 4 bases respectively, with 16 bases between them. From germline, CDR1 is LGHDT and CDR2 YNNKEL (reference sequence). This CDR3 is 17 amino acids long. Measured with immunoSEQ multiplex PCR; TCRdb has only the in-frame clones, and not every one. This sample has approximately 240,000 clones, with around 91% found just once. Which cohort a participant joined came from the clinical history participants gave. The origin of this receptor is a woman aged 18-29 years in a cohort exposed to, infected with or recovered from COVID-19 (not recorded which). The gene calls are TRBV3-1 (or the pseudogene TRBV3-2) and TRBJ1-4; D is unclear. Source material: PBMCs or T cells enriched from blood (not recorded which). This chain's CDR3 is CASSQGINPGVNEKLFF. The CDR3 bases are TGTGCCAGCAGCCAAGGGATTAATCCAGGCGTTAATGAAAAACTGTTTTTT.